The present T cell receptor beta chain was sequenced within a study of tumor-infiltrating lymphocytes in primary liver carcinoma. Out of unsorted whole blood came the blood RNA, and germline DNA was extracted as well. Prior to the surgical procedure, four milliliters of peripheral blood were collected. TCR beta cDNA was made from 450 to 600 ng total RNA with a constant-region primer. Nested multiplex PCR, run for three rounds with slightly modified ARM-PCR, yielded TCR beta libraries. Rounds one and two of PCR, each of about 10 cycles, were primed with TRBV1-TRBV30 forward primers and a C-beta reverse primer. TCRdb analysed the multiplex PCR reads with MiXCR anew, one entry per CDR3 protein. The table includes 300,000 to 350,000 distinct CDR3 sequences, 58% detected once. CDR3 length equals 16 residues. V was cut by 3 bases and J by 0 bases, with 13 bases left in between. Germline values: CDR1 SGHNT, CDR2 YYREEE (reference sequence).

The receptor's source is a woman aged 30 to 39 with primary liver carcinoma and hepatitis B virus infection. The material sequenced was peripheral blood. The chain has TRBV5-4 and TRBJ2-1; D not certain. Written as DNA, the CDR3 is TGTGCCAGCAGCTCACGGAGCGCTAGCTCCTACAATGAGCAGTTCTTC. Translating gives CASSSRSASSYNEQFF.